The 25 T cell receptor beta chains below were found in one sample sequenced in a study of metastatic and nonmetastatic thyroid tumors. No patient had received any treatment before thyroid surgery. TCRdb reprocessed the PCR reads using MiXCR. The sample shows tens of thousands of clones, around 30% of them seen only once. Sequenced: blood. These receptor sequences come from a female donor with papillary thyroid cancer or a benign thyroid nodule (not recorded which). Some clones in this sample may be carry-over from other donors' samples.

In its sample, this clone was seen many times. This chain connects TRBV9 to TRBJ1-5; D not certain. The germline V gene has CDR1 SGDLS and CDR2 YYNGEE. This CDR3 comprises 14 residues. V was shortened by 4 bases and J by 4 bases, with 12 bases between the two germline ends. The DNA for the CDR3 is TGTGCCAGCAGCCCCCGTCCGACGAATCAGCCCCAGCATTTT. It is translated as CASSPRPTNQPQHF. The full variable domain, its missing parts supplied by reference TRBV9 and TRBJ1-5, is DSGVTQTPKHLITATGQRVTLRCSPRSGDLSVYWYQQSLDQGLQFLIQYYNGEERAKGNILERFSAQQFPDLHSELNLSSLELGDSALYFCASSPRPTNQPQHFGDGTRLSIL.

This clone has at least ten counts. The chain links TRBV24-1 to TRBJ1-1; a possible D gene is TRBD1 (6 bases). CDR3 length: 14 residues. Germline V gives CDR1 KGHDR, CDR2 SFDVKD. V lost 3 bases and J lost 2, with 9 bases in between. CDR3 residues: CATSDGQSNTEAFF. The CDR3 DNA follows: TGTGCCACCAGTGATGGACAGTCAAACACTGAAGCTTTCTTT.

Many counts were recorded for this clone. V is TRBV12-3 or TRBV12-4 and J is TRBJ1-1, with 8 nucleotides matching TRBD1. Germline trimming cut 5 bases from V and 4 bases from J; bases unmatched to any gene: 6. The CDR3 has 14 amino acids. CDR3 sequence: CASSQGGQGTEAFF. Here the CDR3 DNA reads TGTGCCAGCAGTCAAGGAGGACAGGGCACTGAAGCTTTCTTT.

This clone was detected many times. The rearrangement links TRBV27 to TRBJ2-1; the D gene is possibly TRBD2 (6 bases). The CDR3 has 17 amino acids. Germline CDR1 reads MNHEY; CDR2 reads SMNVEV (reference sequence). V lost 6 bases and J lost 8, with 26 bases in between. The CDR3 bases are TGTGCCAGCAGACCGGACTATGGTAGGGGAGTTAAGGATGAGCAGTTCTTC. Amino acids: CASRPDYGRGVKDEQFF.

The table lists this clone with a few counts. The chain links TRBV6-1 to TRBJ2-7; TRBD2 might be the D (5 bases). V was trimmed by 8 bases and J by 0 bases, leaving 8 bases between them. The CDR3 covers 12 residues. The germline gives CDR1 MNHNS, CDR2 SASEGT. The DNA of the CDR3 is TGTGCCAGCGAGAGGGACTCCTACGAGCAGTACTTC. This gives the protein CASERDSYEQYF.

This clone showed up many times. The CDR3 nucleotides read TGTGCCAGGAAACCGGGAGGGCAAGAGACCCAGTACTTC. Its translation is CARKPGGQETQYF. The genes are TRBV2 and TRBJ2-5; 8 positions match TRBD2. CDR3 length: 13 residues. V lost 9 bases and J lost 2; bases outside the gene matches: 5. CDR1 is SNHLY and CDR2 is FYNNEI in the germline V gene.

V usage is TRBV30 and J usage is TRBJ1-4; 11 nucleotides align to TRBD1. Unmatched junction bases numbered 4, after V lost 0 bases and J lost 10 bases. This CDR3 is 14 amino acids long. Germline CDR1 reads GTSNPN; CDR2 reads SVGIG (reference sequence). The CDR3: CAWSVRTGGAKLFF. The CDR3, as DNA: TGTGCCTGGAGTGTCCGGACAGGGGGCGCAAAACTGTTTTTT.

As to this clone: The junction departs from germline at one end; a sequencing error may be responsible. The chain carries TRBV7-2 and TRBJ2-7; 11 nucleotides agree with TRBD1. CDR3 length equals 13 residues. CDR1 and CDR2 from the germline V gene are SGHTA and FQGNSA. Here the CDR3 DNA reads TGTGCCATCAGCCCCGGGACAGGGGGAGAGCGGTACTTC. Protein sequence: CAISPGTGGERYF.

This clone was counted between two and nine times. V is TRBV11-2 and J is TRBJ2-1, with D perhaps TRBD1 or TRBD2 (5 bases each). Germline V gene data show CDR1 as SGHAT and CDR2 as FQNNGV. The CDR3 has 15 amino acids. The V and J ends lost 6 bases and 0 bases respectively, with 12 bases between them. Written as DNA, the CDR3 is TGTGCCAGCAGTGAGGGGTTTAGCTCCTACAATGAGCAGTTCTTC. Amino acids: CASSEGFSSYNEQFF.

This clone has a count of ten or more. The rearrangement links TRBV5-5 to TRBJ2-1; possibly TRBD1 for D (5 bases). Germline V gene sequence: CDR1 SGHKS, CDR2 YYEKEE (reference sequence). This CDR3 has 13 residues. The V and J ends lost 0 bases and 7 bases respectively, with 8 bases between them. The CDR3 DNA follows: TGTGCCAGCAGCTTGGGGGCAGGGAATGAGCAGTTCTTC. It codes for CASSLGAGNEQFF.

The table lists this clone with many counts. V gene TRBV15 combines with J gene TRBJ2-5; D remains ambiguous. Germline V gene sequence: CDR1 LNHNV, CDR2 YYDKDF (reference sequence). The CDR3 spans 15 residues. V lost 1 base and J lost 1, with 10 bases in between. As DNA, the CDR3 is TGTGCCACCAGCAGAGCGGCTACCCGCCAAGAGACCCAGTACTTC. Encoded protein: CATSRAATRQETQYF.

This clone is medium-sized. In DNA form, the CDR3 reads TGTGCCAGCAGTCCACCCCCCATGGCAGAGAGCAATGAGCAGTTCTTC. This encodes CASSPPPMAESNEQFF. The chain links TRBV27 to TRBJ2-1; no clear D gene. Per the germline V gene, CDR1 is MNHEY and CDR2 is SMNVEV (reference sequence). This CDR3 is built from 16 residues. Trimming pared 5 bases from V and 6 bases from J, leaving 20 bases between.

The chain employs TRBV30 and TRBJ2-7, with D perhaps TRBD1 (6 bases). The CDR3 covers 14 residues. The germline gives CDR1 GTSNPN, CDR2 SVGIG (reference sequence). The V and J ends lost 5 bases and 6 bases respectively, with 20 bases between them. This chain's CDR3 is CAWGGEVRDIEQYF. The CDR3 DNA is TGTGCCTGGGGAGGTGAAGTCAGGGACATCGAGCAGTACTTC.

This clone was detected ten times or more. The chain links TRBV11-2 to TRBJ2-7; the match to TRBD2 covers 10 bases. Per the germline V gene, CDR1 is SGHAT and CDR2 is FQNNGV. The CDR3 consists of 18 residues. The ends lost 0 bases at V and 3 bases at J; junction bases unmatched: 11. CDR3 DNA: TGTGCCAGCAGCTTAGACTCCCGGGCTAGCGGGAGAAACTACGAGCAGTACTTC. Its translation: CASSLDSRASGRNYEQYF.

This clone was counted ten times or more. The J gene is TRBJ2-1, the V gene TRBV3-1; 9 bases agree with TRBD2. V was clipped by 1 base and J by 13 bases; unmatched bases: 8. The CDR3 sequence is 14 residues long. Germline assignment: CDR1 LGHDT and CDR2 YNNKEL (reference sequence). CDR3 nucleotide sequence: TGTGCCAGCAGCCAAGGTTTTAGCGGGAGATATCAGTTCTTC. Translating it yields CASSQGFSGRYQFF.

This clone was observed a few times. One end of the junction varies from germline; a read error may be responsible. This chain joins TRBV6-1 and TRBJ1-2; 8 nucleotides match TRBD1. The CDR3 is 12 amino acids. Germline V gene lookup returns CDR1 MNHNS and CDR2 SASEGT. CDR3 region: CSSRQGFSGYTF. The CDR3 nucleotides read TGTTCCAGCAGACAGGGGTTTTCTGGCTACACTTTC.

This clone was recorded many times. The J gene is TRBJ2-2, the V gene TRBV18; 14 bases align to TRBD2. Germline V CDR1 and CDR2: KGHSH, LQKENI. The CDR3 sequence is 19 residues long. Unmatched junction bases numbered 10, after V lost 1 base and J lost 6 bases. CDR3 coding DNA: TGTGCCAGCTCACCACTCTCCGGGACTAGCGGGAGAATGGCCGGGGAGCTGTTTTTT. As protein: CASSPLSGTSGRMAGELFF. Full variable domain (outside the CDR3, taken from reference TRBV18 and TRBJ2-2): NAGVMQNPRHLVRRRGQEARLRCSPMKGHSHVYWYRQLPEEGLKFMVYLQKENIIDESGMPKERFSAEFPKEGPSILRIQQVVRGDSAAYFCASSPLSGTSGRMAGELFFGEGSRLTVL.

Concerning this clone: This is likely a read error, given that the CDR3 carries no conserved phenylalanine or tryptophan at its end. The chain joins TRBV29-1 to TRBJ2-7; TRBD2 is a possible D gene (6 bases). V lost 6 bases and J 6 bases, leaving 15 bases between the germline ends. Germline V lookup: CDR1 SQVTM, CDR2 ANQGSEA. CDR3 size: 12 residues. Here the CDR3 DNA reads TGCAGCGTCGTCGCGGGGCGCCGCGAGCAGTACTAC. Its protein product is CSVVAGRREQYY.

In its sample, this clone was seen many times. This sequence joins TRBV25-1 and TRBJ1-2; no clear D gene. CDR1 and CDR2 from the germline V gene are MGHDK and SYGVNS. V was shortened by 5 bases and J by 7 bases, with 8 bases between the two germline ends. This CDR3 spans 11 amino acids. The CDR3 sequence is CASSIMGGYTF. CDR3 bases: TGTGCCAGCAGTATAATGGGTGGCTACACCTTC.

This clone came up many times. The chain uses TRBV3-1 and TRBJ1-5, with D perhaps TRBD1 (5 bases). The CDR3 covers 15 residues. Germline CDR1 LGHDT, CDR2 YNNKEL (reference sequence). Between the trimmed V and J ends, which lost 3 bases and 3 bases, there was a span of 12 bases. In DNA, the CDR3 is TGTGCCAGCAGCCACTCCGGGGCCACCAATCAGCCCCAGCATTTT. Residues: CASSHSGATNQPQHF. Filled out from reference TRBV3-1 and TRBJ1-5, the complete variable domain reads DTAVSQTPKYLVTQMGNDKSIKCEQNLGHDTMYWYKQDSKKFLKIMFSYNNKELIINETVPNRFSPKSPDKAHLNLHINSLELGDSAVYFCASSHSGATNQPQHFGDGTRLSIL.

This clone was detected many times. Other DNA variants within this sample encode the same CDR3. The chain joins TRBV5-4 to TRBJ1-1; D perhaps matches TRBD1 (5 bases). The CDR3 length is 14 residues. Germline CDR1 SGHNT, CDR2 YYREEE (reference sequence). V lost 3 bases to trimming and J lost 4 bases, with 13 bases between them. CDR3 protein: CASSSHSGGTEAFF. The CDR3 coding sequence is TGTGCCAGCAGCTCCCACTCGGGGGGCACTGAAGCTTTCTTT. Supplemented by reference TRBV5-4 and TRBJ1-1, the full variable domain reads ETGVTQSPTHLIKTRGQQVTLRCSSQSGHNTVSWYQQALGQGPQFIFQYYREEENGRGNFPPRFSGLQFPNYSSELNVNALELDDSALYLCASSSHSGGTEAFFGQGTRLTVV.

The chain carries TRBV6-1 and TRBJ2-7; the D gene is possibly TRBD1 (5 bases). Trimming shortened V by 7 bases and J by 10 bases, and 20 bases separated the two germline ends. Germline CDR1 MNHNS, CDR2 SASEGT. This CDR3 spans 13 amino acids. The CDR3 DNA reads TGTGCCAGCACCACCAATGACAGATACTATCAGTACTTC. Protein: CASTTNDRYYQYF.

The sample holds many counts of this clone. The chain carries TRBV15 and TRBJ1-1; 7 bases are a match to TRBD1. The length of the CDR3 is 16 residues. CDR1 LNHNV and CDR2 YYDKDF come from the germline V gene (reference sequence). J lost 1 base, V lost 5 bases, and 10 bases had no gene match. The CDR3 region has the DNA TGTGCCACCAGCCTTGACAGGGTTGGTGGGAACACTGAAGCTTTCTTT. Amino acids: CATSLDRVGGNTEAFF.

In its sample, this clone was seen many times. In nucleotides, the CDR3 is TGTGCCAGCAGTGAATGGGAACTCAACACTGAAGCTTTCTTT. It codes for CASSEWELNTEAFF. The chain uses TRBV25-1 and TRBJ1-1; D call uncertain. Germline lookup yields CDR1 MGHDK and CDR2 SYGVNS. The CDR3 has 14 residues. Trimming removed 1 base at V and 2 bases at J, with 8 bases between. Based on the CDR3 plus reference TRBV25-1 and TRBJ1-1, the full variable domain is EADIYQTPRYLVIGTGKKITLECSQTMGHDKMYWYQQDPGMELHLIHYSYGVNSTEKGDLSSESTVSRIRTEHFPLTLESARPSHTSQYLCASSEWELNTEAFFGQGTRLTVV.

This clone was detected many times. The chain joins TRBV30 to TRBJ1-5; the D is unclear. This CDR3 comprises 13 residues. Trimming took off 0 bases at V and 5 bases at J, with 8 bases between the two ends. Germline V lookup: CDR1 GTSNPN, CDR2 SVGIG (reference sequence). CDR3 residues: CAWSVHRDQPQHF. The CDR3 DNA is TGTGCCTGGAGTGTACATCGGGATCAGCCCCAGCATTTT.